This T cell receptor (beta chain) came from a study of cytomegalovirus exposure and HLA in healthy donors. Study-level background: The same platform was used for the 120 validation repertoires and the 600 to 850 first-cohort repertoires, a later analysis reported. Broader study findings: 164 TCR beta chains were listed as cytomegalovirus-associated.

Libraries were prepared by immunoSEQ multiplex PCR; TCRdb keeps only in-frame clonotypes and omits some of them. This table has approximately 58,000 clones, roughly 96% appearing once. From the approximately 120-subject validation cohort, which was separate from the roughly 700-subject first cohort, the donors were drawn. Note on this clone: Its antigen is unidentified.

Sequencing was performed on PBMCs. The sequence was collected from a woman younger than 30 in good health and CMV-seropositive.

CDR3: CASSYWQANTGELFF. CDR3 bases: TGTGCCAGCAGTTACTGGCAAGCGAACACCGGGGAGCTGTTTTTT. The genes are TRBV6-5 and TRBJ2-2; D is unclear. The CDR3 consists of 15 residues. The germline V and J ends were trimmed by 1 base and 0 bases, with 6 bases remaining between them. Germline V gives CDR1 MNHEY, CDR2 SVGAGI.